The 13 T cell receptor beta chains in this list originate from one sample, sequenced in a study of blood T cell repertoires in COVID-19. Generated by immunoSEQ multiplex PCR, the TCRdb table keeps only in-frame clones and is missing some. The repertoire has some 67,000 clones, roughly nine tenths of them found once; the top ten carry just over 5%. The sequencing sample was made of peripheral blood. These receptors all stem from a young woman with acute or convalescent COVID-19.

V is TRBV4-3 and J is TRBJ2-2, with TRBD2 as a possible D gene (5 bases). Germline assignment: CDR1 LGHNA and CDR2 YSLEER. V shed 1 base and J shed 5 bases, with 11 bases lying between them. CDR3 length equals 15 residues. The CDR3 sequence: CASSQGPGGTGELFF. DNA of the CDR3: TGCGCCAGCAGCCAAGGCCCGGGCGGGACCGGGGAGCTGTTTTTT.

This chain uses TRBV30 with TRBJ2-1; 12 positions agree with TRBD2. From germline, CDR1 is GTSNPN and CDR2 SVGIG (reference sequence). With V trimmed by 1 base and J by 9 bases, 4 bases remained unmatched. The CDR3 has 14 residues. CDR3 nucleotides: TGTGCCTGGAGTGGACTAGCGGGAGACGGTGAGCAGTTCTTC. Residues: CAWSGLAGDGEQFF.

V usage is TRBV5-1 and J usage is TRBJ2-7, with 8 bases lining up with TRBD1. V gave up 6 bases and J gave up 3 bases; unmatched junction bases: 8. Germline V gene sequence: CDR1 SGHRS, CDR2 YFSETQ. There are 14 residues in the CDR3. The CDR3 DNA reads as TGCGCCAGCAAAAGCCGGACAGGGCACTACGAGCAGTACTTC. This codes for CASKSRTGHYEQYF. Drawing the rest from reference TRBV5-1 and TRBJ2-7, the complete variable domain is KAGVTQTPRYLIKTRGQQVTLSCSPISGHRSVSWYQQTPGQGLQFLFEYFSETQRNKGNFPGRFSGRQFSNSRSEMNVSTLELGDSALYLCASKSRTGHYEQYFGPGTRLTVT.

This chain links TRBV5-1 with TRBJ2-1; 8 bases map to TRBD1. The J segment lost 7 bases and the V segment lost 4 bases, leaving 4 bases of the junction unmatched. The CDR3 is 13 residues long. Germline values: CDR1 SGHRS, CDR2 YFSETQ. CDR3: CASSPQGANEQFF. As DNA, the CDR3 is TGCGCCAGCAGCCCCCAGGGGGCAAATGAGCAGTTCTTC. The entire variable domain, with the rest obtained from reference TRBV5-1 and TRBJ2-1, is as follows: KAGVTQTPRYLIKTRGQQVTLSCSPISGHRSVSWYQQTPGQGLQFLFEYFSETQRNKGNFPGRFSGRQFSNSRSEMNVSTLELGDSALYLCASSPQGANEQFFGPGTRLTVL.

The chain is built from TRBV5-1 and TRBJ2-2; TRBD2 matches 13 bases. This CDR3 is built from 15 residues. The germline gives CDR1 SGHRS, CDR2 YFSETQ. V was pared by 4 bases and J by 6 bases, with 3 bases of the junction left unmatched. CDR3 in amino acids: CASSRGLAGAGELFF. In DNA, the CDR3 is TGCGCCAGCAGCCGCGGACTAGCGGGAGCCGGGGAGCTGTTTTTT.

The gene calls are TRBV11-2 and TRBJ1-1, with D hard to call. The CDR3 has 14 amino acids. Per germline, CDR1 SGHAT and CDR2 FQNNGV. V was cut by 0 bases and J by 2 bases, with 7 bases left in between. CDR3 in amino acids: CASSLELTNTEAFF. DNA for the CDR3: TGTGCCAGCAGCTTAGAACTCACTAACACTGAAGCTTTCTTT.

V gene TRBV28 combines with J gene TRBJ1-2, with D unresolved. Germline V gives CDR1 MDHEN, CDR2 SYDVKM. This CDR3 comprises 14 residues. The V and J ends lost 2 bases and 1 base respectively, with 8 bases between them. CDR3 region: CASSLGEFNYGYTF. The CDR3 DNA sequence: TGTGCCAGCAGTTTAGGAGAATTTAACTATGGCTACACCTTC.

This chain uses TRBV18 with TRBJ1-1; no firm D call. Germline CDR1 is KGHSH and CDR2 is LQKENI. This CDR3 comprises 13 residues. Trimming took off 3 bases at V and 0 bases at J, with 5 bases between the two ends. The CDR3 sequence is CASSPSMNTEAFF. The CDR3 DNA follows: TGTGCCAGCTCACCGTCAATGAACACTGAAGCTTTCTTT.

This clone was found a few times. The chain employs TRBV7-9 and TRBJ2-1, with D uncertain. V was clipped by 0 bases and J by 5 bases, with 5 bases between them. Germline assignment: CDR1 SEHNR and CDR2 FQNEAQ (reference sequence). This CDR3 region has 13 residues. CDR3 sequence reads: CASSLAQHNEQFF. For the CDR3, the DNA is TGTGCCAGCAGCTTAGCACAACACAATGAGCAGTTCTTC.

The genes are TRBV5-4 and TRBJ1-2; weak D call: TRBD1 (5 bases). The CDR3 totals 16 residues. Germline CDR1 is SGHNT and CDR2 is YYREEE (reference sequence). V dropped 5 bases and J dropped 8 bases, with 25 bases sitting between them. The CDR3 DNA sequence: TGTGCCAGCAGAACCATGGGTCAGGGCGAAGTGAAGGGCTACACCTTC. This translates into CASRTMGQGEVKGYTF.

Written as DNA, the CDR3 is TGTGCCAGCAGGGGGACAGCAATCTACGAGCAGTACTTC. Its translation: CASRGTAIYEQYF. The V call is TRBV25-1, the J call TRBJ2-7, with 7 bases that match TRBD1. Germline CDR1 reads MGHDK; CDR2 reads SYGVNS. There are 13 residues in the CDR3. J gave up 3 bases and V 6 bases, and 5 bases lay outside the gene matches.

The V and J genes are TRBV27 and TRBJ2-2, with 10 bases lining up with TRBD1. This CDR3 is 14 amino acids long. Looked up from germline, CDR1 is MNHEY and CDR2 is SMNVEV (reference sequence). Trimming cost V 6 bases and J 7 bases; bases outside gene matches: 5. This chain's CDR3 is CASRTGGAVGELFF. CDR3 bases: TGTGCCAGCAGGACAGGGGGCGCAGTCGGGGAGCTGTTTTTT.

The chain joins TRBV27 to TRBJ2-3; tentative D call: TRBD1 (6 bases). V gave up 2 bases and J gave up 6 bases, with 18 bases separating them. The CDR3 sequence is 16 residues long. Germline V gives CDR1 MNHEY, CDR2 SMNVEV (reference sequence). The CDR3 bases are TGTGCCAGCAGTTTAGGCAGGGGCCCCCTGGAGGATACGCAGTATTTT. This codes for CASSLGRGPLEDTQYF.